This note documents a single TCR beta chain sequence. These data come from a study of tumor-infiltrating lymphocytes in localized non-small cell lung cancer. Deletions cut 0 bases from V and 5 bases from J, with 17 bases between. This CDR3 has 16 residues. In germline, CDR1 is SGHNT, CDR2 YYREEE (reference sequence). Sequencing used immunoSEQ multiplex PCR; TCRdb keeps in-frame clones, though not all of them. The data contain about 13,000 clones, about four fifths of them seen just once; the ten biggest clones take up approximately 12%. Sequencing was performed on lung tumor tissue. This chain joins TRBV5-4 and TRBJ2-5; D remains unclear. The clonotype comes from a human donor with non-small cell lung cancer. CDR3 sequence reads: CASSLGPGMGGETQYF. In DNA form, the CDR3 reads TGTGCCAGCAGCTTGGGACCAGGAATGGGCGGTGAGACCCAGTACTTC.